A single sample is the source of the 20 T cell receptor beta chains below, sequenced in a study of T cell changes during pregnancy in multiple sclerosis (dated by TCRdb to the late 2010s). Library preparation used the immunoSEQ multiplex PCR assay. The table comes from immuneACCESS by way of TCRdb, which keeps in-frame sequences with V and J called. Part of the clones is missing from these tables; in studies checked, under half for an unresolved V gene and the rest for unknown reasons. This sample is represented by fewer than 150,000 clones; about 96% of them were singletons. Roughly 0.44% of the sample rests with the top ten. This specimen was peripheral blood, taken after pregnancy. The source of these receptors is a female donor with multiple sclerosis, enrolled in a pregnancy study.

The CDR3 coding sequence is TGTGCCAGCAGCTTCAGGGGGAAGTTGGCCGGGGAGCTGTTTTTT. Amino acid sequence: CASSFRGKLAGELFF. The rearrangement links TRBV28 to TRBJ2-2, with 7 bases matching TRBD1. Germline CDR1 MDHEN, CDR2 SYDVKM. The CDR3 runs to 15 residues. V shed 6 bases, J shed 6 bases, and the junction held 10 bases outside the gene matches.

The rearrangement links TRBV6-5 to TRBJ1-1; 8 nucleotides align to TRBD1. J gave up 7 bases and V 0 bases, and 4 bases lay outside the gene matches. The CDR3 spans 14 residues. In germline, CDR1 is MNHEY, CDR2 SVGAGI. The CDR3: CASSYSEQGVEAFF. The CDR3 bases are TGTGCCAGCAGTTACTCCGAACAGGGGGTTGAAGCTTTCTTT.

The chain employs TRBV27 and TRBJ1-4; a weak D match, TRBD1 (6 bases). Germline V gives CDR1 MNHEY, CDR2 SMNVEV (reference sequence). The CDR3 loop spans 14 amino acids. With 4 bases removed from V and 4 bases from J, the gap between germline ends came to 10 bases. CDR3 nucleotides: TGTGCCAGCAGTTATACAGGGCTTAATGAAAAACTGTTTTTT. Its protein product is CASSYTGLNEKLFF.

V is TRBV27 and J is TRBJ2-7; a possible D gene is TRBD2 (5 bases). CDR3 length equals 14 residues. Germline V gene sequence: CDR1 MNHEY, CDR2 SMNVEV (reference sequence). V lost 1 base, J lost 2 bases, and 9 bases lay in between. The CDR3 spells CASSLFGDPYEQYF. The CDR3 DNA sequence: TGTGCCAGCAGTTTATTCGGGGATCCCTACGAGCAGTACTTC.

V usage is TRBV18 and J usage is TRBJ2-5; TRBD1 matches 7 bases. Germline V gene sequence: CDR1 KGHSH, CDR2 LQKENI. The CDR3 extends over 15 amino acids. Trimming cost V 6 bases and J 7 bases; bases outside gene matches: 14. CDR3 region: CASSELGGQSVTQYF. In DNA form, the CDR3 reads TGTGCCAGCTCCGAGCTAGGGGGACAGAGTGTGACCCAGTACTTC.

CDR3 nucleotide sequence: TGTGCCAGTAGTATTACAGGGAGAATAGAGACCCAGTACTTC. Translated: CASSITGRIETQYF. This rearrangement joins TRBV19 to TRBJ2-5; a possible D gene is TRBD1 (6 bases). The CDR3 runs 14 residues. V lost 3 bases and J 4 bases, leaving 12 bases between the germline ends. CDR1 is LNHDA, CDR2 SQIVND, per germline (reference sequence).

The chain links TRBV6-1 to TRBJ2-7; D remains ambiguous. The CDR3 spans 13 residues. The germline CDR1 and CDR2 sequences are MNHNS and SASEGT. V was pared by 5 bases and J by 1 base, with 9 bases between. The CDR3 sequence is CASSPSRSYEQYF. The DNA of the CDR3 is TGTGCCAGCAGTCCCTCCAGGTCCTACGAGCAGTACTTC.

The chain is built from TRBV9 and TRBJ2-1; 8 nucleotides line up with TRBD1. Trimming took 4 bases from V and 0 from J; bases not matched to a gene: 3. CDR1 and CDR2 from the germline V gene are SGDLS and YYNGEE. This CDR3 is built from 15 residues. The CDR3, as DNA: TGTGCCAGCAGCACAGGGGGAAGCTCCTACAATGAGCAGTTCTTC. As protein: CASSTGGSSYNEQFF.

The V and J genes are TRBV30 and TRBJ2-6, with 11 positions matching TRBD1. There are 17 residues in the CDR3. After removal of 2 bases from V and 7 bases from J, the junction contained 10 bases not matched to a gene. Looked up from germline, CDR1 is GTSNPN and CDR2 is SVGIG (reference sequence). This CDR3 is CAWSPPDRGRLANVLTF. DNA of the CDR3: TGTGCCTGGAGTCCCCCGGACAGGGGGCGACTTGCCAACGTCCTGACTTTC.

This clone was seen only once. One end of the junction does not line up with germline, which may come from a read error. This sequence joins TRBV19 and TRBJ2-5, with a weak D call TRBD1 (5 bases). The CDR3 is made up of 15 amino acids. Per the germline V gene, CDR1 is LNHDA and CDR2 is SQIVND (reference sequence). In DNA form, the CDR3 reads TGTGCCAGTAGTATTGTGCCAACAGGAAGAGAGGCCCAGTACTTC. It codes for CASSIVPTGREAQYF.

The chain couples TRBV4-1 to TRBJ2-2; no clear D gene. The CDR3 is 17 residues long. V was cut by 0 bases and J by 5 bases, with 16 bases left in between. CDR1 is MGHRA and CDR2 is YSYEKL in the germline V gene. CDR3 nucleotide sequence: TGCGCCAGCAGCCAAGACGAGGATGTAGGATTAACCGGGGAGCTGTTTTTT. Its translation: CASSQDEDVGLTGELFF.

The genes are TRBV6-1 and TRBJ1-1; no firm D call. This CDR3 has 17 residues. V was cut by 3 bases and J by 1 base, with 18 bases left in between. In germline, CDR1 is MNHNS, CDR2 SASEGT. The CDR3 protein is CASSDFGSLSGNTEAFF. The CDR3 region has the DNA TGTGCCAGCAGTGATTTCGGGTCGCTTTCGGGGAACACTGAAGCTTTCTTT.

This rearrangement joins TRBV27 to TRBJ2-5; D ambiguous. V was shortened by 2 bases and J by 4 bases, with 11 bases between the two germline ends. This CDR3 has 14 amino acids. The germline V gene has CDR1 MNHEY and CDR2 SMNVEV (reference sequence). CDR3: CASSLTVLGETQYF. The DNA of the CDR3 is TGTGCCAGCAGTTTAACAGTCCTCGGAGAGACCCAGTACTTC.

This chain connects TRBV5-1 to TRBJ2-7, with TRBD2 matching over 7 bases. The CDR3 is made up of 16 amino acids. V dropped 2 bases and J dropped 3; count of bases not matched to a gene: 11. From germline, CDR1 is SGHRS and CDR2 YFSETQ. CDR3 sequence (DNA): TGCGCCAGCAGCTTCCGCCCGGCGGGGGTAAACTACGAGCAGTACTTC. Translating it yields CASSFRPAGVNYEQYF.

This sequence joins TRBV5-1 and TRBJ2-1; maybe TRBD2 (5 bases). The CDR3 loop spans 16 amino acids. The V end lost 5 bases, the J end lost 1 base, and 16 bases lay between the germline ends. The V gene's germline CDR1 is SGHRS and CDR2 YFSETQ. CDR3 DNA: TGCGCCAGCAGACTGGTACTAGTTCCGTCCTACAATGAGCAGTTCTTC. It codes for CASRLVLVPSYNEQFF.

This clone was counted a single time. This chain joins TRBV29-1 and TRBJ2-5; TRBD1 agrees at 7 bases. The length of the CDR3 is 14 residues. V shed 5 bases and J 2 bases; nucleotides not matched to a gene: 8. Looked up from germline, CDR1 is SQVTM and CDR2 is ANQGSEA. DNA for the CDR3: TGCAGCGTTCGCGGCATGGACAGGCAAGAGACCCAGTACTTC. Residues: CSVRGMDRQETQYF.

V is TRBV10-3 and J is TRBJ2-1; 9 bases fit TRBD2. In germline, CDR1 is ENHRY, CDR2 SYGVKD. This CDR3 has 16 amino acids. V dropped 4 bases and J dropped 2; count of bases not matched to a gene: 6. In nucleotides, the CDR3 is TGTGCCATCAGTGTGGGGGCGGGAGGGGCCTACAATGAGCAGTTCTTC. Protein product: CAISVGAGGAYNEQFF.

This chain connects TRBV27 to TRBJ1-2; TRBD1 aligns across 7 bases. Trimming removed 6 bases from V and 5 bases from J; junction bases left unmatched: 12. The CDR3 loop spans 15 amino acids. The germline V gene encodes CDR1 MNHEY and CDR2 SMNVEV (reference sequence). CDR3 region: CASREQGTARYGYTF. The CDR3 DNA reads as TGTGCCAGCAGAGAACAGGGGACCGCCAGATATGGCTACACCTTC.

The chain joins TRBV5-1 to TRBJ2-5, with D maybe TRBD2 (5 bases). The germline V gene has CDR1 SGHRS and CDR2 YFSETQ. The length of the CDR3 is 15 residues. V lost 0 bases and J 4 bases, leaving 13 bases between the germline ends. The CDR3 sequence: CASSLAVGVRETQYF. In nucleotides, the CDR3 is TGCGCCAGCAGCTTGGCCGTGGGAGTGAGAGAGACCCAGTACTTC.

The chain uses TRBV4-1 and TRBJ1-1; TRBD1 matches 7 bases. V shed 7 bases and J 6 bases; nucleotides not matched to a gene: 20. The CDR3 has 17 amino acids. Germline values: CDR1 MGHRA, CDR2 YSYEKL. CDR3 region: CASTRTRDRLMGSEAFF. The CDR3 DNA is TGCGCCAGCACCCGTACTCGGGACAGACTTATGGGTTCTGAAGCTTTCTTT.